The T cell receptor beta chain under discussion was sequenced for a study of control samples from healthy donors and cancer patients. The repertoire was sequenced with immunoSEQ multiplex PCR; TCRdb's copy has only in-frame clones and lacks some. The sample yields 150,000 to 200,000 clones, about 86% seen once. Per the germline V gene, CDR1 is SGHTS and CDR2 is YDEGEE. Trimming removed 4 bases at V and 1 base at J, with 8 bases between. The CDR3 loop spans 14 amino acids. The chain joins TRBV5-8 to TRBJ1-4; no clear D. The TCR was taken from a man between 18 and 29 years old in good health. Sequencing used blood. CDR3 nucleotides: TGTGCCAGCAGCCCGTCGGGAACTAATGAAAAACTGTTTTTT. It translates to CASSPSGTNEKLFF.